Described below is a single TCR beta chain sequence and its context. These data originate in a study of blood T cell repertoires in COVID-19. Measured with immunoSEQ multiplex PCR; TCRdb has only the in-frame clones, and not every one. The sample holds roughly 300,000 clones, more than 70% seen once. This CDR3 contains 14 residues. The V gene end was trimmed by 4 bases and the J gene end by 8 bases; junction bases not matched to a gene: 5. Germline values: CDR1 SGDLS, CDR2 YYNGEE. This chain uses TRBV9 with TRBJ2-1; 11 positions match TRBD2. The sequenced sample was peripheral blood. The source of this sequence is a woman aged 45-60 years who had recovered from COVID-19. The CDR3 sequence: CASSLAGGPYEQFF. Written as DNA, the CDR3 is TGTGCCAGCAGCTTAGCGGGGGGGCCTTATGAGCAGTTCTTC.